These 19 T cell receptor beta chains share one sample of origin, sequenced in a study of T cells in Graves' hyperthyroidism and ophthalmopathy (dated by TCRdb to about 2019). The protocol used for the library was multiplex PCR. The instrument was an Illumina HiSeq 2000. TCR beta CDR3 regions were amplified from RNA transcripts. The first round of RT-PCR for the TCR CDR3 was performed with the HTBI primer set and the Qiagen OneStep RT-PCR kit. Clones were called with MiXCR by TCRdb after fastp trimmed the public reads at Q25, and only in-frame beta chains were retained. Rows merge per CDR3 protein into single entries with the most common DNA and genes. Across this sample there are under 300,000 distinct CDR3 sequences, with around a quarter seen only once. The ten largest clones take up approximately 30% of the sample. The sequencing sample was made of blood. The receptors shown here come from a man in his forties with Graves' hyperthyroidism that later progressed to Graves' ophthalmopathy.

Many counts were recorded for this clonotype. The chain joins TRBV12-3 or TRBV12-4 to TRBJ1-2; a weak D match, TRBD1 (6 bases). The CDR3 has 15 amino acids. V lost 4 bases and J 4 bases, leaving 16 bases between the germline ends. The CDR3, as DNA: TGTGCCAGCAGTTACCAGGACAGACGGTTCTATGGCTACACCTTC. It codes for CASSYQDRRFYGYTF.

This clonotype was detected once. The rearrangement links TRBV12-3 or TRBV12-4 to TRBJ1-5, with 12 bases lining up with TRBD1. This CDR3 has 18 amino acids. J was trimmed by 2 bases and V by 6 bases; bases with no gene match: 11. CDR3 sequence: CASRSGTGGATGNQPQHF. The CDR3, as DNA: TGTGCCAGCAGATCCGGGACAGGGGGCGCGACGGGCAATCAGCCCCAGCATTTT.

The table lists this clonotype with many counts. The V gene is TRBV29-1, the J gene TRBJ1-1; a weak D match, TRBD1 (6 bases). V dropped 6 bases and J dropped 0 bases, with 11 bases sitting between them. The germline V gene encodes CDR1 SQVTM and CDR2 ANQGSEA. This CDR3 is built from 13 residues. The CDR3 sequence is CSVRQEVNTEAFF. The CDR3 DNA reads TGCAGCGTAAGACAGGAAGTGAACACTGAAGCTTTCTTT.

The J gene is TRBJ2-6, the V gene TRBV28; no firm D call. V lost 7 bases to trimming and J lost 3 bases, with 10 bases between them. CDR1 is MDHEN, CDR2 SYDVKM, per germline. The CDR3 covers 14 residues. The CDR3 sequence is CASTGRNGANVLTF. For the CDR3, the DNA is TGTGCCAGCACTGGACGGAATGGGGCCAACGTCCTGACTTTC.

The rearrangement links TRBV3-1 to TRBJ2-7; 9 bases are a match to TRBD2. V was clipped by 1 base and J by 5 bases; unmatched bases: 12. The CDR3 length is 17 residues. The germline V gene has CDR1 LGHDT and CDR2 YNNKEL (reference sequence). DNA of the CDR3: TGTGCCAGCAGCCAAGCTGTATGGGCTAGCGGGACCCACGAGCAGTACTTC. The encoded protein is CASSQAVWASGTHEQYF.

This clonotype has ten or more counts. V is TRBV27 and J is TRBJ1-1; D unclear. Germline values: CDR1 MNHEY, CDR2 SMNVEV (reference sequence). The V end lost 0 bases, the J end lost 5 bases, and 10 bases lay between the germline ends. The CDR3 runs to 14 residues. CDR3 bases: TGTGCCAGCAGTTTATCGATATGGAGGACTGAAGCTTTCTTT. As protein: CASSLSIWRTEAFF.

This clonotype was seen many times. J is TRBJ2-7 and V is TRBV20-1; 9 positions match TRBD1. Losses at the gene ends were 6 bases for V and 1 base for J; bases not matched to a gene: 4. The CDR3 runs 13 residues. Germline V CDR1 and CDR2: DFQATT, SNEGSKA (reference sequence). CDR3 residues: CSAPDRGSYEQYF. CDR3 DNA: TGCAGTGCCCCCGACAGGGGGTCCTACGAGCAGTACTTC.

This clonotype has at least ten counts. The rearrangement joins TRBV9 to TRBJ1-1; no clear D gene. From germline, CDR1 is SGDLS and CDR2 YYNGEE. Trimming took off 0 bases at V and 1 base at J, with 7 bases between the two ends. CDR3 size: 14 residues. The chain's CDR3 is CASSVVPRNTEAFF. In DNA form, the CDR3 reads TGTGCCAGCAGCGTAGTGCCGAGGAACACTGAAGCTTTCTTT. Complete variable domain (other parts from reference TRBV9 and TRBJ1-1): DSGVTQTPKHLITATGQRVTLRCSPRSGDLSVYWYQQSLDQGLQFLIQYYNGEERAKGNILERFSAQQFPDLHSELNLSSLELGDSALYFCASSVVPRNTEAFFGQGTRLTVV.

The chain joins TRBV6-1 to TRBJ2-7; TRBD2 aligns across 8 bases. The V gene's germline CDR1 is MNHNS and CDR2 SASEGT. CDR3 length: 13 amino acids. With V trimmed by 8 bases and J by 6 bases, 9 bases remained unmatched. CDR3 nucleotide sequence: TGTGCCAGCGCCACCGGGAGGGGGTTCGAGCAGTACTTC. Its translation is CASATGRGFEQYF.

This clonotype was detected ten times or more. CDR3 coding DNA: TGTGCCAGCAGAAAGACAGGGTTCGATGGCTACACCTTC. Amino acids: CASRKTGFDGYTF. The chain carries TRBV27 and TRBJ1-2; 7 bases match TRBD1. Germline loops: CDR1 MNHEY, CDR2 SMNVEV (reference sequence). Trimming removed 6 bases from V and 6 bases from J; junction bases left unmatched: 7. The CDR3 consists of 13 residues.

This chain connects TRBV5-1 to TRBJ2-5; 12 bases map to TRBD2. The CDR3 extends over 15 amino acids. Germline V gives CDR1 SGHRS, CDR2 YFSETQ. V lost 5 bases to trimming and J lost 4 bases; unmatched junction nucleotides: 6. In nucleotides, the CDR3 is TGCGCCAGCAGGTTAAGACTAGCGGGAGTAGAGACCCAGTACTTC. Translation gives CASRLRLAGVETQYF.

This clonotype was recorded many times. The gene calls are TRBV18 and TRBJ1-1, with a weak D call TRBD1 (5 bases). The CDR3 has 15 residues. Trimming left V 3 bases short and J 5 bases short, with 16 bases between. The germline V gene encodes CDR1 KGHSH and CDR2 LQKENI. The CDR3 DNA is TGTGCCAGCTCACCCAGCCGGGGAGGGGAGACTGAAGCTTTCTTT. It specifies CASSPSRGGETEAFF.

The sample holds many counts of this clonotype. The V and J genes are TRBV5-4 and TRBJ1-2; D may be TRBD1 (5 bases). V was shortened by 7 bases and J by 8 bases, with 18 bases between the two germline ends. This CDR3 spans 13 amino acids. The germline CDR1 and CDR2 sequences are SGHNT and YYREEE (reference sequence). The DNA for the CDR3 is TGTGCCAGCGTAAGGGACGCTACTGGCGGCTACACCTTC. This translates into CASVRDATGGYTF.

Ten or more counts support this clonotype. This sequence joins TRBV7-8 and TRBJ2-7; the match to TRBD1 covers 8 bases. The ends lost 3 bases at V and 1 base at J; junction bases unmatched: 2. The germline CDR1 and CDR2 sequences are SGHVS and FQNEAQ. The CDR3 totals 14 residues. The CDR3, as DNA: TGTGCCAGCAGCTTTGGACAGGGATCCTACGAGCAGTACTTC. This codes for CASSFGQGSYEQYF.

This clonotype was seen once. The chain uses TRBV20-1 and TRBJ1-1; the D gene is possibly TRBD1 (5 bases). The CDR3 is 14 residues long. The ends were cut back, 6 bases at V and 11 bases at J, with 25 bases in the middle. Per the germline V gene, CDR1 is DFQATT and CDR2 is SNEGSKA (reference sequence). CDR3 residues: CSAGGDLTSYRAFF. The CDR3 bases are TGCAGTGCGGGGGGGGACCTTACCTCCTATCGGGCTTTCTTT.

This clonotype has only a few counts. This chain connects TRBV9 to TRBJ2-2; TRBD2 agrees at 11 bases. Germline-derived CDR1 and CDR2 are SGDLS and YYNGEE. There are 17 residues in the CDR3. The junction had 5 bases not matched to a gene; V was cut back by 3 bases and J by 1 base. The CDR3 DNA sequence: TGTGCCAGCAGCGATCCGGGACTAGCGGAGAACACCGGGGAGCTGTTTTTT. It codes for CASSDPGLAENTGELFF.

There are many counts of this clonotype. The chain links TRBV6-5 to TRBJ2-7, with a possible D match to TRBD1 (5 bases). Germline loops: CDR1 MNHEY, CDR2 SVGAGI. Trimming shortened V by 6 bases and J by 4 bases, and 13 bases separated the two germline ends. The CDR3 loop spans 13 amino acids. CDR3 amino acids: CASRALGPYEQYF. The CDR3 DNA is TGTGCCAGCAGGGCCTTGGGGCCGTACGAGCAGTACTTC.

This clonotype was counted many times. The chain uses TRBV7-2 and TRBJ2-7, with 10 bases that match TRBD1. The CDR3 has 15 residues. Trimming took 2 bases from V and 5 from J; bases not matched to a gene: 6. The germline V gene has CDR1 SGHTA and CDR2 FQGNSA. Here the CDR3 DNA reads TGTGCCAGCAGCTTACCGCCCGGGACAGGGGACGAGCAGTACTTC. The encoded protein is CASSLPPGTGDEQYF.

This clonotype occurred many times. This chain uses TRBV7-2 with TRBJ1-5; TRBD1 is a possible D gene (5 bases). V lost 5 bases, J lost 6 bases, and 11 bases lay in between. CDR1 SGHTA and CDR2 FQGNSA come from the germline V gene. The CDR3 is made up of 13 amino acids. The CDR3 DNA reads TGTGCCAGCAGCACTTCTCAGGGTCAGCCCCAGCATTTT. Protein: CASSTSQGQPQHF.